This TCR beta chain was obtained from a study of blood T cells in healthy people across ages (dated by TCRdb to about 2015). In terms of the full investigation: Template switching captured roughly one uniquely barcoded TCR beta cDNA molecule per two T cells in model experiments. Two additional independent replicas of 1 million unique cDNA reads from the same blood draw were analyzed for two donors (one aged 18 to 30 and one aged 80 or older). Age-related changes in TCR beta repertoire diversity were measured in the study by deep sequencing normalized with unique cDNA molecular identifiers. To avoid experimental bias, donors of different ages were distributed randomly across sequencing lanes. The donors were split into four age groups: young (average approximately 16 years), middle-aged (39), aged (62) and long-lived (about 74).

CDR1 and CDR2, per the germline V gene (reference sequence), are SEHNR and FQNEAQ. V and J are truncated by 2 bases and 2 bases respectively, leaving an intervening sequence of 12 bases. There are 16 amino acids in the CDR3, from cysteine to phenylalanine inclusive. Only the CDR3 portion is preserved as DNA: 48 bases, with reading frame beginning at the first base. A note on this clonotype: Its recognized antigen is unknown. No per-base quality is available; no much larger clone lies one base away.

Library preparation was by 5' RACE. Data came from an Illumina HiSeq 2500. A second PCR of about 6 to 12 cycles was run with a J-beta primer mix and a sample-barcoded 5' primer. A unique molecular identifier was introduced onto each TCR beta cDNA molecule by a template-switch 5' adaptor carrying 12 random nucleotides. Each sample yielded at least 3 million CDR3-containing paired-end reads. First-strand cDNA synthesis was performed from all RNA using the Mint cDNA synthesis kit, with priming by a TRBC-specific oligonucleotide. After uracil-DNA glycosylase treatment, a first 18-cycle PCR used universal primers M1SS and BC2_uni_R on all cDNA. Under the source paper's analysis protocol: For normalization, 1 million high-quality reads were randomly selected from each sample, with every read carrying a distinct molecular identifier. Instead of being binned into consensus sequences, reads with shared molecular identifiers were discarded. MiTCR, run with a Q25 quality threshold and the strictest error-elimination algorithm, handled CDR3 identification, clonotype clustering and error correction. A nonparametric unseen species model using Euler transformation provided a lower-bound estimate of total TCR beta diversity. TCRdb passed the public sequencing reads through fastp at Q25 and MiXCR, retaining productive beta sequences. Every CDR3 protein is listed once, alongside the most common genes and DNA of its rows. The V and J calls come from TCRdb's annotation, not from the publication. The sample table lists over 950,000 distinct CDR3 sequences, just over 50% of them with a count of one. The top ten clones comprise around a fifth of the sample.

The donors were some 39 Caucasian individuals from Russia, aged roughly 6 to 90 years, who were systemically healthy. Around 10 milliliters of peripheral blood were drawn from each donor into EDTA-treated Vacutainer tubes. Ficoll-Paque density-gradient centrifugation was used to isolate PBMCs, with at least 6.5 million per sample. Trizol reagent was used to extract total RNA from the PBMCs, yielding at least 5.5 micrograms per sample. The percentages of naive CD45RAhigh/CD27high T cells were determined by flow cytometry on a PBMC aliquot from every donor. Study-level results and caveats: Because donor CMV infection status was unknown, age-related changes in expanded clonotypes were potentially confounded. Observed TCR beta diversity per million T cells fell roughly linearly with age, and a significant reduction was already apparent by age around 40. Estimates of total diversity from one million sequenced T cells were regarded as lower bounds and underestimates. Bulk unsorted PBMC profiling prevented conclusive comparison of naive and antigen-experienced compartments. Compared with the aged group, more naive CD4+ T cells, fewer expanded clones and increased TCR diversity were shown by the long-lived group, suggesting age selection. There was a strong correlation between observed TCR beta diversity and the percentage of naive T cells measured by flow cytometry.

Sequences were obtained from blood. This receptor was taken from a woman aged 60-75 years in good health. The chain is encoded by TRBV7-9 joined to TRBJ2-2, with TRBD1 tentatively as D gene (6 bases match). The bases read TGTGCCAGCAGCTTAACTCTGGACAGAAACACCGGGGAGCTGTTTTTT. Translation gives CASSLTLDRNTGELFF.